The rows below give T cell receptor beta chains drawn from one sample of a study of cytomegalovirus exposure and HLA in healthy donors. Assay used: immunoSEQ multiplex PCR; TCRdb lists only in-frame clones, some missing. This table has 100,000 to 150,000 clones, under 90% appearing once. Sequences were obtained from PBMCs. The receptors come from a man aged 18 to 29 in good health and CMV-seronegative. CDR3s include the opening cysteine and the closing phenylalanine or tryptophan. A D gene is named only where the DNA matches it firmly. Size is omitted from some rows. Given values are once, few, many or a class for expanded clones.

TGTGCCAGCAGTTGGAGAGCACCTTCCTACGAGCAGTACTTC CASSWRAPSYEQYF TRBV2 NA TRBJ2-7 NA
TGTGCCAGCAGTTACTCGGGTAGCGGAAGTGAGCAGTTCTTC CASSYSGSGSEQFF TRBV6-5 NA TRBJ2-1 once
TGCGCCAGCAGCTCGACACCTCAACGCATGACAGGGGGCACTGAAGCTTTCTTT CASSSTPQRMTGGTEAFF TRBV5-1 TRBD1 TRBJ1-1 NA
TGTGCCAGCAGCGCCGGACAGGGCCCTAATCAGCCCCAGCATTTT CASSAGQGPNQPQHF TRBV9 TRBD1 TRBJ1-5 few
TGCGCCTGGAGTGTAGAGGGCTTGTTGCGGTACACCTTC CAWSVEGLLRYTF TRBV30 NA TRBJ1-2 NA
TGCAGCGTTGAAGAAGTCAGGGAAGAGACCCAGTACTTC CSVEEVREETQYF TRBV29-1 NA TRBJ2-5 NA
TGTGCCAGCACACGACAGGGAGGACCCCTCCACTTT CASTRQGGPLHF TRBV7-9 TRBD1 TRBJ1-6 NA
TGTGCCAGCAGCTCCCCATCGGTCCGTGAGACCCAGTACTTC CASSSPSVRETQYF TRBV7-9 NA TRBJ2-5 NA
TGCGCCAGCAGCCGGAGTCCGGGACAGAGGGATTCACCCCTCCACTTT CASSRSPGQRDSPLHF TRBV5-1 TRBD1 TRBJ1-6 NA
TGTGCCAGCAGCTTTTTAGGGGACACTGAAGCTTTCTTT CASSFLGDTEAFF TRBV13 NA TRBJ1-1 NA
TGTGCCACCAGCAGAGGCGGACAGGGAAATGGCTACACCTTC CATSRGGQGNGYTF TRBV15 TRBD1 TRBJ1-2 NA
TGTGCCAGCAGCTCCAAAAGGTTAGGTGTAGGGGTGGAGGCTTTCTTT CASSSKRLGVGVEAFF TRBV7-3 NA TRBJ1-1 NA
TGTGCCATCAGTGAGTCTGGGGGGGTGGGTGAGCAGTTCTTC CAISESGGVGEQFF TRBV10-3 TRBD2 TRBJ2-1 NA
TGCGCCAGCAGCTTGGGACTAGCGGGGGACACCGGGGAGCTGTTTTTT CASSLGLAGDTGELFF TRBV5-1 TRBD2 TRBJ2-2 NA
TGTGCCAGCAGATCAACGGGAAACCAGCCCCAGCATTTT CASRSTGNQPQHF TRBV6-1 NA TRBJ1-5 NA
TGCGCCAGCAGCCTACTCGGAGGTCAAAACTACGAGCAGTACTTC CASSLLGGQNYEQYF TRBV5-1 NA TRBJ2-7 NA
TGTGCCAGCAGTTTAAGGGGCCAAAACATTCAGTACTTC CASSLRGQNIQYF TRBV27 NA TRBJ2-4 once
TGTGCCAGCAGCTTAGGCGGAGGCGTACGGGATACGCAGTATTTT CASSLGGGVRDTQYF TRBV7-2 NA TRBJ2-3 once
TGTGCCAGCAGCCAAGATTTGGGCAGAGACAATGAGCAGTTCTTC CASSQDLGRDNEQFF TRBV4-2 NA TRBJ2-1 NA
TGTGCCAGCACCCGGAGGGAGGGCGCGAACACCGGGGAGCTGTTTTTT CASTRREGANTGELFF TRBV13 TRBD2 TRBJ2-2 NA
TGTGCCAGTGGGGAAGTGGCGGGCCTCGGCCAGCCCCAGCATTTT CASGEVAGLGQPQHF TRBV19 NA TRBJ1-5 NA
TGTGCCAGCAGACGAAGCGGGGGCTGGGAGACCCAGTACTTC CASRRSGGWETQYF TRBV11-1 TRBD2 TRBJ2-5 NA
TGCGCCAGCAGCCAAGGGACAGGGCCCTACGAGCAGTACTTC CASSQGTGPYEQYF TRBV4-1 TRBD1 TRBJ2-7 NA
TGTGCCACCGGGAGGAGACAGGGGTTGTCTACCGGGGAGCTGTTTTTT CATGRRQGLSTGELFF TRBV27 NA TRBJ2-2 NA
TGCGCCAGCAGCTTGGCCCGGGATAACACTGAAGCTTTCTTT CASSLARDNTEAFF TRBV5-1 NA TRBJ1-1 few
TGTGCCAGCAGTTACCTACTAGGGGAGGATTCACCCCTCCACTTT CASSYLLGEDSPLHF TRBV6-5 NA TRBJ1-6 few
TGCAGTCAGGGCCGGGACATTCAGTACTTC CSQGRDIQYF TRBV20-1 NA TRBJ2-4 NA
TGTGCCAGCAGCTACTCTGGGGTAGCGAGAAATCAGCCCCAGCATTTT CASSYSGVARNQPQHF TRBV5-6 NA TRBJ1-5 NA
TGTGCCAGCAGTAGAGGATACTACGAGCAGTACTTC CASSRGYYEQYF TRBV28 NA TRBJ2-7 NA
TGTGCCAGCACTCAGGAGCAGGGCAAAGCTTTCTTT CASTQEQGKAFF TRBV6-5 NA TRBJ1-1 NA
TGTGCCAGCAGCGTCCCGGTACAGGGGGCCAACACCGGGGAGCTGTTTTTT CASSVPVQGANTGELFF TRBV9 TRBD1 TRBJ2-2 NA
TGTGCCAGCAGTCGTGGGACAGGGACTGGGGGCACTGAAGCTTTCTTT CASSRGTGTGGTEAFF TRBV9 TRBD1 TRBJ1-1 few
TGCGCCAGCAGCCCTGGGGCGGGGGCTGGCTACACCTTC CASSPGAGAGYTF TRBV5-1 NA TRBJ1-2 NA
TGTGCCAGCCGGACAGGGGGCCTCCTTAATGAAAAACTGTTTTTT CASRTGGLLNEKLFF TRBV6-5 TRBD1 TRBJ1-4 NA
TGTGCCAGCAAATTACTAGCGGGGGGCACGGAGACCCAGTACTTC CASKLLAGGTETQYF TRBV6-1 TRBD2 TRBJ2-5 NA
TGCAGCGCGGGGTTGGGCACTGAAGCTTTCTTT CSAGLGTEAFF TRBV29-1 NA TRBJ1-1 NA
TGCGCCAGCAGCCCTTCGACAGGGTATAGTACAGATACGCAGTATTTT CASSPSTGYSTDTQYF TRBV5-1 TRBD1 TRBJ2-3 once
TGTGCCAGCAGTTTCCCCCTGGATGCGGGGGCGTCCTACGAGCAGTACTTC CASSFPLDAGASYEQYF TRBV28 NA TRBJ2-7 NA
TGCGCCAGCAGTCTTTCAGGGGCCGGCGATGAAAAACTGTTTTTT CASSLSGAGDEKLFF TRBV5-1 NA TRBJ1-4 NA
TGTGCCATCGGAGCAGGGGGCGCGTCAGATACGCAGTATTTT CAIGAGGASDTQYF TRBV10-3 TRBD1 TRBJ2-3 NA
TGTGCCAGCAGTAGGACATTTACCGGGGAGCTGTTTTTT CASSRTFTGELFF TRBV7-2 NA TRBJ2-2 NA
TGTGCCATCAGTGAGTTGGTCAGGGGAACTAACTATGGCTACACCTTC CAISELVRGTNYGYTF TRBV10-3 NA TRBJ1-2 NA
TGTGCCAGTACCGGGACTAGCGGGGGGCCGGGCACCGGGGAGCTGTTTTTT CASTGTSGGPGTGELFF TRBV19 TRBD2 TRBJ2-2 NA
TGCGCCAGCAGTAGGGACAGGGAAAAACTGTTTTTT CASSRDREKLFF TRBV5-1 TRBD1 TRBJ1-4 NA
TGCGCCAGCAGCTTGCCCGTCGGGGGACAGGGATCCTACGAGCAGTACTTC CASSLPVGGQGSYEQYF TRBV5-1 TRBD1 TRBJ2-7 once
TGTGCCAGCAGTGAATATAGGGGGCCGGGAGGGGCTGAAGCTTTCTTT CASSEYRGPGGAEAFF TRBV25-1 TRBD1 TRBJ1-1 NA
TGCGCCAGCAGTCACGGGGGGCCGGGGAATGAGCAGTTCTTC CASSHGGPGNEQFF TRBV10-1 NA TRBJ2-1 NA
TGTGCCAGCAGCTCCAGGGAGGGTGGTCAGCCCCAGCATTTT CASSSREGGQPQHF TRBV7-8 NA TRBJ1-5 NA
TGCAGTGCTAGTCCAGTGGATGGCTACACCTTC CSASPVDGYTF TRBV20-1 NA TRBJ1-2 NA
TGTGCCAGCAGCGCCGGTTCAACTGAAGCTTTCTTT CASSAGSTEAFF TRBV7-6 NA TRBJ1-1 NA
TGTGTCAGCAGCCCCGGGGGGTCCCCTTACGAGCAGTACTTC CVSSPGGSPYEQYF TRBV9 TRBD2 TRBJ2-7 few
TGTGCCAGCAGTGAAGGGTCAGGGTATATCGAGCAGTACTTC CASSEGSGYIEQYF TRBV2 NA TRBJ2-7 few
TGTGCCAGCAGCTCAATTGGCGGGGGAACTAAGCAAGCTACGCAGTATTTT CASSSIGGGTKQATQYF TRBV28 TRBD2 TRBJ2-3 NA
TGTGCCAGCAGTATTGAATTACGGGAAAAACTGTTTTTT CASSIELREKLFF TRBV27 NA TRBJ1-4 NA